This T cell receptor beta chain is from a study of T cell responses to AZD1222 COVID-19 vaccine. Regarding the study as a whole: In a largely white British group with more females than males, clonal diversity was possibly underestimated.

Germline-derived CDR1 and CDR2 are MGHDK and SYGVNS. The CDR3 length is 14 residues. V shed 1 base and J shed 3 bases, with 9 bases lying between them. With regard to this clone: Antigen unknown.

TCRdb's table, derived via immunoSEQ multiplex PCR, lists solely in-frame clones and lacks some. The data hold about 110,000 clones, with about nine tenths observed a single time. The clonotype comes from an adult who received the AZD1222 COVID-19 vaccine. Sequences were derived from peripheral blood, sampled 28 days after the second AZD1222 dose. The J gene is TRBJ1-1, the V gene TRBV25-1; D may be TRBD1 (5 bases). The CDR3 loop is CASSEWGLDTEAFF. CDR3 nucleotides: TGTGCCAGCAGTGAATGGGGGTTGGACACTGAAGCTTTCTTT.